This T cell receptor beta chain was recorded in a study of T cells expressing NK-cell markers. Turning to the study itself: The study sequenced eight donors, seven HCMV-seropositive and one seronegative. Overall study results and limits: Topping the CD3+CD56-NKG2C+ fraction as well were these clonotypes, in a handful of donors.

The CDR3 sequence is 15 residues long. The germline gives CDR1 SGDLS, CDR2 YYNGEE. A 5'RACE template switching approach incorporating UMIs was used to make TCR beta cDNA. Using the 5' RACE reads, TCRdb records one entry per CDR3 protein without DNA. In all, the sample yields about 170,000 distinct CDR3 sequences. As concerns this clonotype: Its specificity is not known.

This sequence was found in a man aged 18-75 years in good health. The sequencing input was blood T cells: a sorted CD56 or NKG2C T cell subset, CD4+ or CD8+ T cells, or bulk PBMC T cells (not recorded which). This chain joins TRBV9 and TRBJ1-6. CDR3 region: CASSPRLSYNSPLHF.